This entry lists 19 T cell receptor beta chains sequenced from one sample in a study of blood T cell repertoires in COVID-19 (dated by TCRdb to 2020 to 2021). The method behind the library was the immunoSEQ multiplex PCR assay. The source is immuneACCESS, and TCRdb retained only in-frame sequences with V and J called. Part of the clones is not carried over; for the studies checked, unresolved V genes explain less than half of this, and the remainder is unexplained. The sample table holds about 430,000 clones, of which roughly 90% were seen once. 0.95% to 1% of the sample rests with the top ten. Sequencing input: PBMCs or T cells enriched from blood (not recorded which). Receptors originate from a woman under 40 with acute COVID-19.

V gene TRBV4-1 combines with J gene TRBJ2-3; 8 bases agree with TRBD2. V shed 4 bases and J 6 bases; nucleotides not matched to a gene: 12. The CDR3 has 16 residues. Germline CDR1 and CDR2: MGHRA and YSYEKL. The CDR3 is CASSPSPGGGYDTQYF. The CDR3 DNA reads as TGCGCCAGCAGCCCTTCCCCGGGCGGGGGGTACGATACGCAGTATTTT.

CDR3 sequence: CASSGGEAVGNTIYF. The CDR3 region has the DNA TGCGCCAGCAGCGGTGGAGAGGCAGTCGGGAACACCATATATTTT. The gene calls are TRBV5-1 and TRBJ1-3; no reliable D call. This CDR3 spans 15 amino acids. V was pared by 4 bases and J by 7 bases, with 18 bases between. Germline lookup yields CDR1 SGHRS and CDR2 YFSETQ.

This sequence joins TRBV7-2 and TRBJ2-7, with TRBD1 as a possible D gene (6 bases). V lost 1 base and J 3 bases, leaving 13 bases between the germline ends. The CDR3 spans 15 residues. Germline CDR1 and CDR2: SGHTA and FQGNSA. For the CDR3, the DNA is TGTGCCAGCAGCTTAGTCGGGACAACCATCTACGAGCAGTACTTC. This translates into CASSLVGTTIYEQYF.

The chain couples TRBV5-1 to TRBJ2-3; 10 bases are a match to TRBD2. Germline CDR1 is SGHRS and CDR2 is YFSETQ. This CDR3 contains 16 residues. V lost 0 bases, J lost 3 bases, and 4 bases stayed unmatched. The CDR3 coding sequence is TGCGCCAGCAGCTTGGTAGCGGGGGGCCGAACAGATACGCAGTATTTT. This sequence encodes CASSLVAGGRTDTQYF. Full variable domain (missing parts from reference TRBV5-1 and TRBJ2-3): KAGVTQTPRYLIKTRGQQVTLSCSPISGHRSVSWYQQTPGQGLQFLFEYFSETQRNKGNFPGRFSGRQFSNSRSEMNVSTLELGDSALYLCASSLVAGGRTDTQYFGPGTRLTVL.

V gene TRBV5-1 combines with J gene TRBJ1-5; D is possibly TRBD1 (5 bases). Germline V CDR1 and CDR2: SGHRS, YFSETQ. The ends were cut back, 4 bases at V and 7 bases at J, with 12 bases in the middle. The CDR3 extends over 13 amino acids. This CDR3 reads CASSPQGSQPQHF. In DNA form, the CDR3 reads TGCGCCAGCAGCCCCCAGGGATCACAGCCCCAGCATTTT.

The V gene is TRBV6-1, the J gene TRBJ2-2, with 9 bases aligning to TRBD1. The germline V gene has CDR1 MNHNS and CDR2 SASEGT. Losses at the gene ends were 3 bases for V and 4 bases for J; bases not matched to a gene: 3. The CDR3 consists of 15 residues. DNA of the CDR3: TGTGCCAGCAGTGAGCGGGACAGGGCCACCGGGGAGCTGTTTTTT. Translated: CASSERDRATGELFF.

Turning to this clone: Different DNA sequences within this sample yield the same CDR3. V gene TRBV5-1 combines with J gene TRBJ2-2, with 7 bases matching TRBD1. The CDR3 totals 15 residues. V shed 3 bases, J shed 0 bases, and the junction held 2 bases outside the gene matches. Germline values: CDR1 SGHRS, CDR2 YFSETQ. CDR3 coding DNA: TGCGCCAGCAGCTCCGGGACAGCGAACACCGGGGAGCTGTTTTTT. Its translation is CASSSGTANTGELFF. The full variable domain, with the rest looked up from reference TRBV5-1 and TRBJ2-2, is KAGVTQTPRYLIKTRGQQVTLSCSPISGHRSVSWYQQTPGQGLQFLFEYFSETQRNKGNFPGRFSGRQFSNSRSEMNVSTLELGDSALYLCASSSGTANTGELFFGEGSRLTVL.

This clone was found once. The V gene is TRBV30, the J gene TRBJ2-4, with 8 positions matching TRBD2. This CDR3 is built from 16 residues. Trimming cost V 0 bases and J 6 bases; bases outside gene matches: 10. The germline V gene encodes CDR1 GTSNPN and CDR2 SVGIG (reference sequence). CDR3 region: CAWSVQGTRSINIQYF. CDR3 sequence (DNA): TGTGCCTGGAGTGTACAAGGGACTAGGAGTATAAACATTCAGTACTTC.

The chain employs TRBV5-1 and TRBJ1-2; 7 bases fit TRBD1. Germline assignment: CDR1 SGHRS and CDR2 YFSETQ. J gave up 7 bases and V 4 bases, and 4 bases lay outside the gene matches. This CDR3 region has 12 residues. CDR3 loop: CASSPDRFGYTF. The CDR3 nucleotides read TGCGCCAGCAGCCCGGACAGGTTTGGCTACACCTTC.

The chain joins TRBV12-5 to TRBJ2-5; TRBD2 matches at 10 bases. Germline V gives CDR1 LGHNT, CDR2 FRNRAP. This CDR3 contains 17 residues. Unmatched junction bases numbered 8, after V lost 4 bases and J lost 0 bases. CDR3 bases: TGTGCTAGTGGTTGGGGAGGTAGCGGGGGGTACCAAGAGACCCAGTACTTC. This sequence encodes CASGWGGSGGYQETQYF.

The gene calls are TRBV6-5 and TRBJ1-2; D gene ambiguous. The CDR3 runs 11 residues. CDR1 and CDR2 from the germline V gene are MNHEY and SVGAGI. V gave up 10 bases and J gave up 3 bases, with 9 bases separating them. The chain's CDR3 is CATHEDYGYTF. CDR3 in DNA: TGTGCCACCCACGAGGACTATGGCTACACCTTC.

This clone came up a few times. The V and J genes are TRBV21-1 and TRBJ2-7; TRBD1 was called by the table and not checked on the DNA. TRBV21-1 is deemed a pseudogene. CDR3 length equals 12 residues. CDR3 loop: CASRDRTYEQYF. CDR3 in DNA: TGTGCCAGCAGGGACAGGACCTACGAGCAGTACTTC.

This chain uses TRBV1 with TRBJ1-4; the D call TRBD1 from the table was never checked on the DNA. TRBV1 is noted as a pseudogene. This CDR3 region has 19 residues. The CDR3 DNA reads TGCACCAGCAGCCTCCCCCGACAGGGGGCCCAACAAGGTAATGAAAAACTGTTTTTT. This codes for CTSSLPRQGAQQGNEKLFF.

The V call is TRBV5-1, the J call TRBJ1-2, with a weak D call TRBD1 (5 bases). V lost 0 bases, J lost 4 bases, and 10 bases lay in between. Germline CDR1 SGHRS, CDR2 YFSETQ. The CDR3 has 14 residues. The CDR3 spells CASSLVSGRYGYTF. The CDR3 DNA is TGCGCCAGCAGCTTGGTGTCAGGGCGCTATGGCTACACCTTC.

The V call is TRBV7-2, the J call TRBJ2-2; 10 nucleotides agree with TRBD1. In germline, CDR1 is SGHTA, CDR2 FQGNSA. The CDR3 totals 16 residues. Germline trimming cut 1 base from V and 4 bases from J; bases unmatched to any gene: 3. The CDR3 DNA follows: TGTGCCAGCAGCTTAGAGGGGACAGGGGTCACCGGGGAGCTGTTTTTT. Protein: CASSLEGTGVTGELFF. The full variable domain, completed using reference TRBV7-2 and TRBJ2-2, is GAGVSQSPSNKVTEKGKDVELRCDPISGHTALYWYRQSLGQGLEFLIYFQGNSAPDKSGLPSDRFSAERTGGSVSTLTIQRTQQEDSAVYLCASSLEGTGVTGELFFGEGSRLTVL.

The chain employs TRBV27 and TRBJ2-2; the match to TRBD2 covers 12 bases. Trimming took 2 bases from V and 4 from J; bases not matched to a gene: 5. Per germline, CDR1 MNHEY and CDR2 SMNVEV (reference sequence). The CDR3 contains 17 residues. CDR3 bases: TGTGCCAGCAGTTTACTTCTAGCGGGGGGGGTCACCGGGGAGCTGTTTTTT. Protein: CASSLLLAGGVTGELFF.

The chain carries TRBV7-2 and TRBJ2-5; TRBD1 aligns across 9 bases. The length of the CDR3 is 13 residues. Trimming removed 5 bases from V and 5 bases from J; junction bases left unmatched: 3. Germline V gene lookup returns CDR1 SGHTA and CDR2 FQGNSA. CDR3 nucleotides: TGTGCCAGCAGCCCCGGGACAGGGGAGACCCAGTACTTC. Protein product: CASSPGTGETQYF.

The chain couples TRBV27 to TRBJ1-1; tentative D call: TRBD1 (6 bases). Trimming took 3 bases from V and 1 from J, leaving 12 bases between them. The CDR3 consists of 15 residues. In germline, CDR1 is MNHEY, CDR2 SMNVEV (reference sequence). The CDR3 region has the DNA TGTGCCAGCAGTTTCGGGGGGGCCGGGAACACTGAAGCTTTCTTT. This encodes CASSFGGAGNTEAFF.

This rearrangement joins TRBV11-2 to TRBJ1-2; the match to TRBD1 covers 8 bases. The germline CDR1 and CDR2 sequences are SGHAT and FQNNGV. This CDR3 contains 18 residues. Trimming cost V 4 bases and J 1 base; bases outside gene matches: 14. CDR3 coding DNA: TGTGCCAGCAGCTCCCCTCTCGTGAGGACAGGGATTAACTATGGCTACACCTTC. This sequence encodes CASSSPLVRTGINYGYTF.